A selection of T cell receptor beta chains follows, all from one sample in a study of blood T cell repertoires in COVID-19. Measured with immunoSEQ multiplex PCR; TCRdb has only the in-frame clones, and not every one. This table holds 150,000 to 200,000 clones, roughly 79% found once. The sample taken for sequencing was peripheral blood. All receptors come from a man aged 60 to 69 with active or convalescent COVID-19. Each CDR3 is given with its conserved first and last residue. The order of the fields is V gene, clone size, CDR3 length, J gene, D gene, CDR3 DNA, CDR3 protein. The D gene is left open where the match is weak. Part of the rows lack a size; the others show once, few, many or a class for expanded clones.

>TRBV19|-|13|TRBJ1-2|-
TGTGCCAGTAGTTCTGGCCTTTTCTATGGCTACACCTTC
CASSSGLFYGYTF
>TRBV3-1/TRBV3-2|-|12|TRBJ2-5|-
TGTGCCAGCAGCCAAGGCAGAGAGACCCAGTACTTC
CASSQGRETQYF
>TRBV15|-|15|TRBJ1-4|-
TGTGCCACCAGCATTCCGCCCCCAGGGGAGAAAGCACTGTTTTTT
CATSIPPPGEKALFF
>TRBV7-9|-|15|TRBJ2-7|TRBD1
TGTGCCAGCAGCCCCGGGACAGGGCGTACCTACGAGCAGTACTTC
CASSPGTGRTYEQYF
>TRBV18|-|15|TRBJ2-2|-
TGTGCCAGCTCTCCTGACTCATCTAACACCGGGGAGCTGTTTTTT
CASSPDSSNTGELFF
>TRBV29-1|-|12|TRBJ2-3|-
TGCAGCGTTTCCTTACTAGCAGATACGCAGTATTTT
CSVSLLADTQYF
>TRBV7-2|-|16|TRBJ2-1|-
TGTGCCAGCAGCTTAGAAGGGGGTCACTCCTACAATGAGCAGTTCTTC
CASSLEGGHSYNEQFF
>TRBV6-2/TRBV6-3|-|14|TRBJ2-7|TRBD1
TGTGCCAGCAGTTTTTCAGGGGGCTCCTACGAGCAGTACTTC
CASSFSGGSYEQYF
>TRBV11-2|-|16|TRBJ2-7|-
TGTGCCAGCAGCCCCTCTGGATCGAGGGCGCGAATTGAGCAGTACTTC
CASSPSGSRARIEQYF
>TRBV7-9|-|15|TRBJ2-5|TRBD1
TGTGCCAGCAGCCCGAGACAGGGCTTGGTGGAGACCCAGTACTTC
CASSPRQGLVETQYF
>TRBV7-9|-|14|TRBJ2-7|TRBD2
TGTGCCAGCAGCCCGACCGGGACTACCTACGAGCAGTACTTC
CASSPTGTTYEQYF
>TRBV11-2|once|14|TRBJ2-7|TRBD1
TGTGCCAGCAACTCCGGACAGGGGTTCTACGAGCAGTACTTC
CASNSGQGFYEQYF
>TRBV5-1|-|15|TRBJ1-5|TRBD1
TGCGCCAGCAGCTTTACAGGGGGCGGGAATCAGCCCCAGCATTTT
CASSFTGGGNQPQHF
>TRBV7-3|-|15|TRBJ1-2|TRBD1
TGTGCCAGCAGCTTAACGCACGGGACAGGGAGTATCTACACCTTC
CASSLTHGTGSIYTF
>TRBV11-3|-|19|TRBJ2-1|TRBD2
TGTGCCAGCAGCTTGTACGGGACTAGCGGGAGTTTGGGAGGAAATGAGCAGTTCTTC
CASSLYGTSGSLGGNEQFF
>TRBV15|-|13|TRBJ1-6|TRBD1
TGTGCCACCGCAGGGGGCCTTAATTCACCCCTCCACTTT
CATAGGLNSPLHF
>TRBV3-1/TRBV3-2|-|16|TRBJ1-4|TRBD1
TGTGCCAGCAGCCCGACGGACAGGGGACCCAGGGAAAAACTGTTTTTT
CASSPTDRGPREKLFF
>TRBV9|few|14|TRBJ2-7|TRBD2
TGTGCCAGCAGCATCCGCCCGGGGGGAATGGAGCAGTACTTC
CASSIRPGGMEQYF
>TRBV5-1|-|15|TRBJ2-7|-
TGCGCCAGCAGCCCCCTCAGCGGAACCACCTACGAGCAGTACTTC
CASSPLSGTTYEQYF
>TRBV28|-|15|TRBJ2-1|-
TGTGCCAGCAGTCTTCGTGGGTCGGTGCGGAATGAGCAGTTCTTC
CASSLRGSVRNEQFF
>TRBV5-1|-|15|TRBJ2-7|TRBD2
TGCGCCAGCAGCTTGGGACTAGCCATACCCTACGAGCAGTACTTC
CASSLGLAIPYEQYF
>TRBV28|-|15|TRBJ2-5|TRBD2
TGTGCCAGCAGCCTGGGGGCGGGAGGGCCCGAGACCCAGTACTTC
CASSLGAGGPETQYF
>TRBV6-2/TRBV6-3|-|16|TRBJ2-3|-
TGTGCCAGCAGCCTTGGACTCCCCTACGAGGCAGATACGCAGTATTTT
CASSLGLPYEADTQYF
>TRBV30|-|12|TRBJ2-2|-
TGTGCCTATAGCGGAAACACCGGGGAGCTGTTTTTT
CAYSGNTGELFF
>TRBV4-3|-|18|TRBJ2-1|TRBD2
TGCGCCAGCAGCCAACTTTTCTCTAGCGGTACATACAGCAATGAGCAGTTCTTC
CASSQLFSSGTYSNEQFF
>TRBV5-8|-|14|TRBJ2-3|-
TGTGCCAGCAGCTTGAACAGGGCGGCAGATACGCAGTATTTT
CASSLNRAADTQYF
>TRBV12-3/TRBV12-4|-|12|TRBJ2-1|-
TGTGCCAGCAGTCCCACAGGGATTGAGCAGTTCTTC
CASSPTGIEQFF
>TRBV28|-|15|TRBJ1-4|-
TGTGCCAGCAGTGGGTCCATCGGACAGCCTGAAAAACTGTTTTTT
CASSGSIGQPEKLFF
>TRBV5-4|-|14|TRBJ2-5|TRBD1
TGTGCCAGCAGCACGGGACAGGGGAGCGAGACCCAGTACTTC
CASSTGQGSETQYF
>TRBV5-1|-|15|TRBJ2-1|-
TGCGCCAGCAGCTTGTCTGGCAGCGTCTACAATGAGCAGTTCTTC
CASSLSGSVYNEQFF
>TRBV6-6|-|15|TRBJ2-7|TRBD2
TGTGCCAGCAGCCGCAGCGGGAGGGCCTCCTACGAGCAGTACTTC
CASSRSGRASYEQYF